A selection of T cell receptor beta chains follows, all from one sample in a study of OX40 agonist ivuxolimab in advanced cancers. Some clones are missing from TCRdb's copy, which holds only in-frame ones; the method was immunoSEQ multiplex PCR. The data hold about 13,000 clones, with about two thirds observed a single time. Sample: CD4+ or CD8+ T cells sorted from blood, taken in a trial of the OX40 agonist ivuxolimab. These receptors were taken from an adult with an advanced solid tumor such as melanoma, head and neck, liver or kidney cancer. CDR3s include the opening cysteine and the closing phenylalanine or tryptophan. The D gene is left open where the match is weak. Not every row has a clone size; where given, it reads once, few, many or a size class.

J,D,V,size,CDR3,DNA
TRBJ1-3,.,TRBV9,.,CASSVGALHSGNTIYF,TGTGCCAGCAGCGTAGGAGCCCTGCACTCTGGAAACACCATATATTTT
TRBJ1-2,.,TRBV7-8,.,CASSSWTGPYGYTF,TGTGCCAGCAGCTCCTGGACCGGGCCCTATGGCTACACCTTC
TRBJ1-5,.,TRBV6-1,.,CASSDGRQKNSNQPQHF,TGTGCCAGCAGTGACGGTAGACAGAAAAATAGCAATCAGCCCCAGCATTTT
TRBJ2-7,TRBD2,TRBV10-1,.,CASSEEGLAGGIYEQYF,TGCGCCAGCAGTGAGGAAGGACTAGCGGGAGGGATTTACGAGCAGTACTTC
TRBJ2-6,.,TRBV4-1,once,CASSYSTGISGANVLTF,TGCGCCAGCAGCTATTCGACAGGAATCTCTGGGGCCAACGTCCTGACTTTC
TRBJ2-7,.,TRBV11-2,.,CASSLVSVSEQYF,TGTGCCAGCAGCTTAGTTTCTGTCAGCGAGCAGTACTTC
TRBJ2-1,TRBD2,TRBV6-1,few,CASSELAGGYNEQFF,TGTGCCAGCAGTGAACTAGCGGGAGGGTACAATGAGCAGTTCTTC
TRBJ2-1,TRBD2,TRBV29-1,.,CTYTPAGLAAYNEQFF,TGCACCTATACCCCCGCGGGACTAGCGGCCTACAATGAGCAGTTCTTC
TRBJ2-7,TRBD1,TRBV15,once,CATSSPLGDRSYEQYF,TGTGCCACCAGCAGTCCCTTGGGGGACAGGAGCTACGAGCAGTACTTC
TRBJ2-7,TRBD1,TRBV2,.,CASSYGQGLTDEQYF,TGTGCCAGCAGTTATGGACAGGGTCTGACTGACGAGCAGTACTTC
TRBJ2-1,.,TRBV4-2,.,CASSPIASRYNEQFF,TGTGCCAGCAGCCCTATAGCGAGCCGATACAATGAGCAGTTCTTC
TRBJ2-2,.,TRBV6-4,once,CASSWMHTGELFF,TGTGCCAGCAGCTGGATGCACACCGGGGAGCTGTTTTTT
TRBJ2-7,TRBD1,TRBV28,few,CASSLDKGQGAYEQYF,TGTGCCAGCAGTCTCGATAAGGGACAGGGGGCTTACGAGCAGTACTTC
TRBJ2-2,.,TRBV5-4,.,CASSLRSGTDTGELFF,TGTGCCAGCAGCTTGCGGTCCGGGACGGATACCGGGGAGCTGTTTTTT
TRBJ2-1,TRBD2,TRBV27,.,CASSSHSGSEQFF,TGTGCCAGCAGTTCCCATAGCGGGAGTGAGCAGTTCTTC
TRBJ2-7,.,TRBV5-5,.,CASSPQIAYVEQYF,TGTGCCAGCAGCCCCCAGATAGCCTACGTGGAGCAGTACTTC
TRBJ2-1,.,TRBV11-2,.,CASSLGYEQFF,TGTGCCAGCAGCTTAGGGTATGAGCAGTTCTTC
TRBJ2-1,.,TRBV28,.,CASSLRGLGQFF,TGTGCCAGCAGTTTACGGGGGCTCGGGCAGTTCTTC
TRBJ2-7,.,TRBV7-2,.,CASSLGGGLGLYEQYF,TGTGCCAGCAGCTTAGGGGGGGGGCTCGGACTATACGAGCAGTACTTC
TRBJ2-7,.,TRBV14,.,CASSQGDEQYF,TGTGCCAGCAGCCAAGGGGACGAGCAGTACTTC
TRBJ1-2,.,TRBV5-6,.,CASSLARPIYGYTF,TGTGCCAGCAGCTTGGCCCGCCCTATATATGGCTACACCTTC
TRBJ2-7,.,TRBV23-1,once,CASSQSRVAPDSYEQYF,TGCGCCAGCAGTCAATCTAGGGTCGCCCCCGACTCCTACGAGCAGTACTTC
TRBJ2-1,.,TRBV21-1,few,CASSGRVRSSYNEQFF,TGTGCCAGCAGCGGAAGAGTGCGGAGCTCCTACAATGAGCAGTTCTTC
TRBJ2-1,TRBD2,TRBV19,.,CASSIALGLAGGEQFF,TGTGCCAGTAGTATAGCCCTCGGACTAGCGGGAGGGGAGCAGTTCTTC
TRBJ2-2,TRBD2,TRBV4-2,.,CASSSTGTSAGAPGELFF,TGTGCCAGCAGCTCGACCGGGACTAGCGCGGGGGCCCCCGGGGAGCTGTTTTTT
TRBJ1-1,.,TRBV29-1,.,CSVQTRQDTEAFF,TGCAGCGTTCAGACTCGGCAGGACACTGAAGCTTTCTTT
TRBJ1-6,TRBD1,TRBV4-2,.,CASSQETGTGGSPLHF,TGTGCCAGCAGCCAGGAAACCGGGACAGGGGGCTCACCCCTCCACTTT
TRBJ2-4,.,TRBV5-6,.,CASLWGGARNIQYF,TGTGCCAGCCTCTGGGGGGGGGCGCGGAACATTCAGTACTTC
TRBJ2-1,.,TRBV10-3,.,CAISEHGSVSYNEQFF,TGTGCCATCAGTGAGCATGGGAGTGTCTCCTACAATGAGCAGTTCTTC
TRBJ2-1,TRBD1,TRBV27,.,CASSLRQGDQFF,TGTGCCAGCAGTTTAAGACAGGGTGATCAGTTCTTC
TRBJ2-5,.,TRBV11-2,.,CASSSPSGTETQYF,TGTGCCAGCAGCTCCCCTTCCGGGACCGAGACCCAGTACTTC
TRBJ2-5,.,TRBV7-9,.,CASSFPASETQYF,TGTGCCAGCAGCTTCCCCGCTAGTGAGACCCAGTACTTC
TRBJ2-7,.,TRBV30,.,CAWSLEVTSYEQYF,TGTGCCTGGAGTCTGGAGGTCACCTCCTACGAGCAGTACTTC
TRBJ2-2,TRBD2,TRBV27,.,CASSSLPRTSGENTGELFF,TGTGCCAGCAGTTCCCTACCCAGGACTAGCGGGGAGAACACCGGGGAGCTGTTTTTT
TRBJ2-3,.,TRBV7-2,.,CASSLAGPTDTQYF,TGTGCCAGCAGCTTAGCCGGCCCCACAGATACGCAGTATTTT
TRBJ2-2,.,TRBV19,.,CASSLGAREDTGELFF,TGTGCCAGTAGTTTGGGGGCTCGGGAGGACACCGGGGAGCTGTTTTTT
TRBJ1-6,.,TRBV27,.,CASSFWVFGSPLHF,TGTGCCAGCAGTTTCTGGGTTTTCGGTTCACCCCTCCACTTT
TRBJ1-1,.,TRBV4-1,.,CASSYGETEAFF,TGCGCCAGCAGCTACGGGGAAACTGAAGCTTTCTTT
TRBJ2-5,TRBD2,TRBV15,once,CATSKGTSGSVKTQYF,TGTGCCACCAGCAAGGGGACTAGCGGGAGTGTTAAGACCCAGTACTTC
TRBJ2-7,TRBD2,TRBV7-9,few,CASSRTSGSSYEQYF,TGTGCCAGCAGCCGGACTAGCGGGAGCTCCTACGAGCAGTACTTC
TRBJ2-3,TRBD2,TRBV19,.,CASSIVGGSTDTQYF,TGTGCCAGTAGTATAGTGGGAGGGAGTACAGATACGCAGTATTTT
TRBJ1-2,TRBD1,TRBV2,.,CASSAGTGGGYTF,TGTGCCAGCAGCGCAGGGACAGGCGGAGGCTACACCTTC
TRBJ1-1,.,TRBV2,.,CASSSQPLGVAFF,TGTGCCAGCAGTTCTCAGCCCCTAGGTGTAGCTTTCTTT
TRBJ1-1,TRBD1,TRBV6-1,.,CASSEATGGMAEAFF,TGTGCCAGCAGTGAAGCGACAGGGGGCATGGCTGAAGCTTTCTTT
TRBJ2-7,TRBD2,TRBV7-8,.,CASSLGVRREDYEQYF,TGTGCCAGCAGCTTAGGAGTTAGGCGGGAGGACTACGAGCAGTACTTC
TRBJ2-3,.,TRBV13,once,CASSLLLGTKGADTQYF,TGTGCCAGCAGCTTACTCCTCGGCACTAAGGGGGCAGATACGCAGTATTTT
TRBJ2-5,.,TRBV7-7,.,CASSLVPGEETQYF,TGTGCCAGCAGCTTAGTACCAGGGGAAGAGACCCAGTACTTC
TRBJ2-7,.,TRBV5-1,.,CASSDPGTFYEQYF,TGTGCCAGCAGCGACCCCGGGACTTTCTACGAGCAGTACTTC
TRBJ2-5,.,TRBV27,.,CASRPQWTPRGKETQYF,TGTGCCAGCAGACCCCAGTGGACGCCCCGGGGCAAAGAGACCCAGTACTTC
TRBJ2-7,TRBD2,TRBV9,.,CASSSGDQPGLPLREQYF,TGTGCCAGCAGCTCTGGAGACCAACCGGGACTACCCCTAAGGGAGCAGTACTTC
TRBJ2-1,TRBD2,TRBV9,.,CASSTQGGSGSSYNEQFF,TGTGCCAGCAGCACCCAAGGGGGGAGCGGGAGCTCCTACAATGAGCAGTTCTTC
TRBJ2-7,.,TRBV28,.,CASSLDSSYEQYF,TGTGCCAGCAGTTTAGACAGCTCCTACGAGCAGTACTTC
TRBJ2-6,.,TRBV19,few,CASSMTARANVLTF,TGTGCCAGTAGTATGACCGCTAGGGCCAACGTCCTGACTTTC
TRBJ2-7,.,TRBV7-9,.,CASSHPPGPLGEQYF,TGTGCCAGCAGCCACCCGCCGGGGCCCTTGGGGGAGCAGTACTTC